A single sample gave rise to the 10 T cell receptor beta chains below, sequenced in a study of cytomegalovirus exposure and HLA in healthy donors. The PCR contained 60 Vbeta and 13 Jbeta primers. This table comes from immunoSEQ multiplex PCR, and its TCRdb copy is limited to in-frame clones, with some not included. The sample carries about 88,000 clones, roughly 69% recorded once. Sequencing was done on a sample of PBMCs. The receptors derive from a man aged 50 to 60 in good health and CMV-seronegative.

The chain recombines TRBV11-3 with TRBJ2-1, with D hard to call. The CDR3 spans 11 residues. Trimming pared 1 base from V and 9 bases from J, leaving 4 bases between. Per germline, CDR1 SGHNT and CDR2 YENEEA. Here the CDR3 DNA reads TGTGCCAGCAGCTTAGCTACTGAGCAGTTCTTC. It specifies CASSLATEQFF.

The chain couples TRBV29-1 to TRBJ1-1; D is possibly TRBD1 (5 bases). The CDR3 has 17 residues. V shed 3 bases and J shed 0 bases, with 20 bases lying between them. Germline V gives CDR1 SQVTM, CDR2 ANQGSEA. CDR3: CSVDPGHRILMNTEAFF. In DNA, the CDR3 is TGCAGCGTTGACCCCGGACACCGAATACTGATGAACACTGAAGCTTTCTTT.

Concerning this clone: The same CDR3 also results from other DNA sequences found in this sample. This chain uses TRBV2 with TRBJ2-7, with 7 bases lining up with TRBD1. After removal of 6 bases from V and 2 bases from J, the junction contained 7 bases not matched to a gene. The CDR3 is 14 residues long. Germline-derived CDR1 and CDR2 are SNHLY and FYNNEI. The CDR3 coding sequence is TGTGCCAGCAGCGAACAGGGGTCTGCCTACGAGCAGTACTTC. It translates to CASSEQGSAYEQYF. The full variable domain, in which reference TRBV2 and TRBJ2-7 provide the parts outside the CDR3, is EPEVTQTPSHQVTQMGQEVILRCVPISNHLYFYWYRQILGQKVEFLVSFYNNEISEKSEIFDDQFSVERPDGSNFTLKIRSTKLEDSAMYFCASSEQGSAYEQYFGPGTRLTVT.

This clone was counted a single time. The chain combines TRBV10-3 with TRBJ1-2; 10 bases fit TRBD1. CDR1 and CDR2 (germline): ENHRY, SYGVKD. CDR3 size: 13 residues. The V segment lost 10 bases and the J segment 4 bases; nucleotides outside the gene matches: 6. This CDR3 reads CASLRDRGYGYTF. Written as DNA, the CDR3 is TGTGCCAGCCTCCGGGACAGGGGCTATGGCTACACCTTC.

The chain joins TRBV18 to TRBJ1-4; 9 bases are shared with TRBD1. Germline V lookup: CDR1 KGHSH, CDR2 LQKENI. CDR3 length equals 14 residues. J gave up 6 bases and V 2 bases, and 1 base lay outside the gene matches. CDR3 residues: CASSPRTGDEKLFF. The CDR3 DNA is TGTGCCAGCTCACCAAGGACAGGGGATGAAAAACTGTTTTTT.

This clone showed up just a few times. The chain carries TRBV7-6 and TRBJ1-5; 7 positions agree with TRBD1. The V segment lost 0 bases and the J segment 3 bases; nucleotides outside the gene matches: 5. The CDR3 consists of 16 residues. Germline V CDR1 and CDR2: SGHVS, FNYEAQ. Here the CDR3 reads CASSLAGGQNNQPQHF. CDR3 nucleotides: TGTGCCAGCAGCTTAGCGGGGGGACAGAACAATCAGCCCCAGCATTTT.

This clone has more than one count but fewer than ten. The CDR3 here is CASCRTGTPGELFF. Written as DNA, the CDR3 is TGTGCCAGCTGTAGGACAGGGACTCCCGGGGAGCTGTTTTTT. The chain carries TRBV6-1 and TRBJ2-2; 8 bases are shared with TRBD1. Germline trimming cut 8 bases from V and 6 bases from J; bases unmatched to any gene: 8. Germline values: CDR1 MNHNS, CDR2 SASEGT. This CDR3 comprises 14 residues.

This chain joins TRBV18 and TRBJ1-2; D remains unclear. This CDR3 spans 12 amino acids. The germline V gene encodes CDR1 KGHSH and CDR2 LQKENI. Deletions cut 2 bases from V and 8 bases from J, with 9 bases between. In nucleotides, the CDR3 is TGTGCCAGCTCACCAAGCGGGCACGGCTACACCTTC. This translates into CASSPSGHGYTF.

The CDR3 is CASSVRGREQYF. CDR3 nucleotide sequence: TGTGCCAGTAGTGTCCGGGGGAGGGAGCAGTACTTC. The chain links TRBV19 to TRBJ2-7; D possibly corresponds to TRBD2 (6 bases). Germline V lookup: CDR1 LNHDA, CDR2 SQIVND (reference sequence). The CDR3 runs to 12 residues. V lost 5 bases and J 7 bases, leaving 12 bases between the germline ends.

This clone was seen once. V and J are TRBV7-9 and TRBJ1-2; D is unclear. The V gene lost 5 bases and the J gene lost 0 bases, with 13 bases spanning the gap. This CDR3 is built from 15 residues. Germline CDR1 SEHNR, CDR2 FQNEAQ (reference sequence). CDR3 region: CASSTPDGTNYGYTF. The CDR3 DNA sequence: TGTGCCAGCAGCACCCCGGACGGGACTAACTATGGCTACACCTTC.